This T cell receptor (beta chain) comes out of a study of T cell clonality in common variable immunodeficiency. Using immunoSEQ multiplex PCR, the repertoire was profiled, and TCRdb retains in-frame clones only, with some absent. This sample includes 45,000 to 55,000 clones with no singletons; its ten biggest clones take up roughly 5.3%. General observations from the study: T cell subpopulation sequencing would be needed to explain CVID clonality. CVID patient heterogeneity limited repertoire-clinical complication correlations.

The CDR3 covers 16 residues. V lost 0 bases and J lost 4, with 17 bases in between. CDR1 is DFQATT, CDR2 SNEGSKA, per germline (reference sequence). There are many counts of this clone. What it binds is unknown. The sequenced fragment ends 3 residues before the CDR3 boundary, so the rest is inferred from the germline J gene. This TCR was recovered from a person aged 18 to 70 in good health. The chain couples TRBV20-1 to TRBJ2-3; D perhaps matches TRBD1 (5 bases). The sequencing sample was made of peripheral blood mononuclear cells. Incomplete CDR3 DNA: TGCAGTGCTAGAGATGGGGCTACCACAACCCCAGATACG. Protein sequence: CSARDGATTTPDT. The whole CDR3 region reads CSARDGATTTPDTQYF.